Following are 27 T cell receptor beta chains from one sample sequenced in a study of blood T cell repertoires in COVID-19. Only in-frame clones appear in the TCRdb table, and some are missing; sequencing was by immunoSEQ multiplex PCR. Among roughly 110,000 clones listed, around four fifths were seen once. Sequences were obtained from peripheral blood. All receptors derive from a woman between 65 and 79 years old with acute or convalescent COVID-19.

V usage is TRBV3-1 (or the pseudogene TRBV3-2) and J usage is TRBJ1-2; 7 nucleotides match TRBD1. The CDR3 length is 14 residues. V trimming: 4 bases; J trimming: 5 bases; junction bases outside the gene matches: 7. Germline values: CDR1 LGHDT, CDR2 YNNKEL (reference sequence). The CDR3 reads CASSLADRNYGYTF. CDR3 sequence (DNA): TGTGCCAGCAGCCTAGCGGACAGGAATTATGGCTACACCTTC.

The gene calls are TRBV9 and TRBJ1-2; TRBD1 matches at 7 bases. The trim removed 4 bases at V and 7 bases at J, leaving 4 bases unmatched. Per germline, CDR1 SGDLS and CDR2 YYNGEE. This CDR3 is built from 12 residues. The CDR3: CASSPGTVGYTF. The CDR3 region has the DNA TGTGCCAGCAGCCCAGGGACAGTTGGCTACACCTTC.

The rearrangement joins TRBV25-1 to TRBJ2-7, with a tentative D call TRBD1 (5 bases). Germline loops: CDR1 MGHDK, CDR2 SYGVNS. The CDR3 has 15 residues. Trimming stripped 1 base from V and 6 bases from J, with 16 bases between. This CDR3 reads CASSEFGGSGLEQYF. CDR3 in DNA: TGTGCCAGCAGTGAATTCGGCGGCTCAGGGCTCGAGCAGTACTTC.

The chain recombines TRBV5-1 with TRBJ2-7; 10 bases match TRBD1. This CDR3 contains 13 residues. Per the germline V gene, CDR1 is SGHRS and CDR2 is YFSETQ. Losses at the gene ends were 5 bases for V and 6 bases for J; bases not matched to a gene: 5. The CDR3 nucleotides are TGCGCCAGCAGTCGGGACAGGGGAGGCGAGCAGTACTTC. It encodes CASSRDRGGEQYF.

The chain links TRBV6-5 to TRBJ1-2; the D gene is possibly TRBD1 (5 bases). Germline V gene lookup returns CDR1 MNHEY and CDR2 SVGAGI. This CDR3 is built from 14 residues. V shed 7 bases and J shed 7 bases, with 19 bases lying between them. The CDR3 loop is CASTPAFGASGYTF. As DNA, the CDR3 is TGTGCCAGCACCCCGGCCTTTGGGGCTTCTGGCTACACCTTC.

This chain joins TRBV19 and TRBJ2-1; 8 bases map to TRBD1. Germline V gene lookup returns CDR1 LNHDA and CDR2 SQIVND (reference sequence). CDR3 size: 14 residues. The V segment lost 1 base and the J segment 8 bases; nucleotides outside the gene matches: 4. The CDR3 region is CASSIVGQGHEQFF. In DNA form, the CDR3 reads TGTGCCAGTAGTATAGTTGGACAGGGCCATGAGCAGTTCTTC.

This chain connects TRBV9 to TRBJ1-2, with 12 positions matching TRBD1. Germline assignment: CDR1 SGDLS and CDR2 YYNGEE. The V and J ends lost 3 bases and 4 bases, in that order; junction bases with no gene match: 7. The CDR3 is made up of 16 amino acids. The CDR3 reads CASSAPGTGGVYGYTF. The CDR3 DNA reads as TGTGCCAGCAGCGCTCCCGGGACAGGGGGCGTCTATGGCTACACCTTC.

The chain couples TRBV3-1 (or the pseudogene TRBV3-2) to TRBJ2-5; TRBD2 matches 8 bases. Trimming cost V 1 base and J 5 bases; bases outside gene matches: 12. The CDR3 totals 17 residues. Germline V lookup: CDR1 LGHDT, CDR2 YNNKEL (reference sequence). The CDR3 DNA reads TGTGCCAGCAGCCAAGGGACTAGGAGCGGGGGAGGTGAGACCCAGTACTTC. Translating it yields CASSQGTRSGGGETQYF.

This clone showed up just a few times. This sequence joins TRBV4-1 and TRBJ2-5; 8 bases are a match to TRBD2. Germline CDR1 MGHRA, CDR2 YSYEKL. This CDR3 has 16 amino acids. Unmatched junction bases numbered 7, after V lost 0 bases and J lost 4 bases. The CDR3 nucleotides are TGCGCCAGCAGCCAAGAGTGGCGGGGGGCCCGAGAGACCCAGTACTTC. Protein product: CASSQEWRGARETQYF.

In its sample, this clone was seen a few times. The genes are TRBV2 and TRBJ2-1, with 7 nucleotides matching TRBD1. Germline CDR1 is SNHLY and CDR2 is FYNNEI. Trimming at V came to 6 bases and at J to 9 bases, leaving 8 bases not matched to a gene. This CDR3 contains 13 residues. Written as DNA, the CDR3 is TGTGCCAGCAGGGAGACAGGGACGGGTGAGCAGTTCTTC. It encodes CASRETGTGEQFF.

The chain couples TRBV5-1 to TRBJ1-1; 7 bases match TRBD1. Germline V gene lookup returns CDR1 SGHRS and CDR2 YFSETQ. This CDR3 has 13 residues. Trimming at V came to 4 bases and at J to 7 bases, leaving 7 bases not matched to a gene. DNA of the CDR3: TGCGCCAGCAGCCCCCGACAGGGTGATGAAGCTTTCTTT. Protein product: CASSPRQGDEAFF.

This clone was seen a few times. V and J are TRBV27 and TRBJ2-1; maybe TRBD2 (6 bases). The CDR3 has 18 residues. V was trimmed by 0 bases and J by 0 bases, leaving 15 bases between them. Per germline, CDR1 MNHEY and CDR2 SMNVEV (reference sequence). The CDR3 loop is CASSLSGQRVSSYNEQFF. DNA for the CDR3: TGTGCCAGCAGTTTATCTGGGCAGCGGGTGAGCTCCTACAATGAGCAGTTCTTC.

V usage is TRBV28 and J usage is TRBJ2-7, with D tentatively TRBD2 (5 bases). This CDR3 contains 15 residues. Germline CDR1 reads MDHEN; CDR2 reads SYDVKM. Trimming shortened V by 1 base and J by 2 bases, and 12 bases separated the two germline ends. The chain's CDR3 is CASSLYGGPTYEQYF. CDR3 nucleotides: TGTGCCAGCAGTTTATACGGCGGGCCTACCTACGAGCAGTACTTC.

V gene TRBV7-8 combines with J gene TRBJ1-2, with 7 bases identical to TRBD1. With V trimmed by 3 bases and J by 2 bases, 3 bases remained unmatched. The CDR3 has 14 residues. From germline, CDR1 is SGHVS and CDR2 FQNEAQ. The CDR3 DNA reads TGTGCCAGCAGCTTGTCACAGGGGAACTATGGCTACACCTTC. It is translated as CASSLSQGNYGYTF.

For the CDR3, the DNA is TGTGCCAGCACCGAGGAAAGGTTTTCCTACGAGCAGTACTTC. Translation: CASTEERFSYEQYF. V is TRBV6-5 and J is TRBJ2-7; D remains ambiguous. Per germline, CDR1 MNHEY and CDR2 SVGAGI. The CDR3 totals 14 residues. V was clipped by 7 bases and J by 1 base, with 14 bases between them.

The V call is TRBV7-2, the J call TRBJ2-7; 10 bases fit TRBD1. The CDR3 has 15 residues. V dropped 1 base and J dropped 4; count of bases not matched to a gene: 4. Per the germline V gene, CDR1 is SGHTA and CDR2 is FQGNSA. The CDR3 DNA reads TGTGCCAGCAGCTTAGGGGGGGGACAGGGGTACGAGCAGTACTTC. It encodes CASSLGGGQGYEQYF.

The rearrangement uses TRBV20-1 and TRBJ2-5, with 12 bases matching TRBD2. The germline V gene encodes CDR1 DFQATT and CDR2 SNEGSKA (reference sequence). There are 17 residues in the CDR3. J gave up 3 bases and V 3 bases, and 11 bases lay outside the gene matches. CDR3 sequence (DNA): TGCAGTGCTAGTGAACTAGCGGGAGGTCCCGGGAAAGAGACCCAGTACTTC. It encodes CSASELAGGPGKETQYF.

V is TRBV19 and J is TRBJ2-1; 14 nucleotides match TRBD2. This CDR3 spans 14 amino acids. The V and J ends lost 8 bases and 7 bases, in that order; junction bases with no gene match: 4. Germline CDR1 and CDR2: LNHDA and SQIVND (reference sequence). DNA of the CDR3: TGTGCCAGTGGGGGGACTAGCGGGAGAAATGAGCAGTTCTTC. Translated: CASGGTSGRNEQFF.

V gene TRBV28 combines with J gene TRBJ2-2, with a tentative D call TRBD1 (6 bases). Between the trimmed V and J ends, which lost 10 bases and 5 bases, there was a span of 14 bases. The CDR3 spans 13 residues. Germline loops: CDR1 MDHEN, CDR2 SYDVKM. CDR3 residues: CATRQGKTGELFF. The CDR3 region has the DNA TGTGCCACCCGGCAGGGGAAAACCGGGGAGCTGTTTTTT. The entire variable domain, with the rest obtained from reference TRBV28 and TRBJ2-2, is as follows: DVKVTQSSRYLVKRTGEKVFLECVQDMDHENMFWYRQDPGLGLRLIYFSYDVKMKEKGDIPEGYSVSREKKERFSLILESASTNQTSMYLCATRQGKTGELFFGEGSRLTVL.

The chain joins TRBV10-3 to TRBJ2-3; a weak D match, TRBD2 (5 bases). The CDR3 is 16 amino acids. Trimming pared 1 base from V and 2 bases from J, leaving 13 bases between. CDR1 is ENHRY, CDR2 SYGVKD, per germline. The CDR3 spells CAISELGGLTTDTQYF. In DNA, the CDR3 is TGTGCCATCAGTGAGTTGGGCGGGCTTACCACAGATACGCAGTATTTT.

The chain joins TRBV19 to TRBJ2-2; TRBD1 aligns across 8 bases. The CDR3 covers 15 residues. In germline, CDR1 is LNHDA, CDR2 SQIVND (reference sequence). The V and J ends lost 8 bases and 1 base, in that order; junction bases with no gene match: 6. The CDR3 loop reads CASRTGILNTGELFF. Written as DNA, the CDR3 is TGTGCCAGTCGGACAGGGATTTTGAACACCGGGGAGCTGTTTTTT.

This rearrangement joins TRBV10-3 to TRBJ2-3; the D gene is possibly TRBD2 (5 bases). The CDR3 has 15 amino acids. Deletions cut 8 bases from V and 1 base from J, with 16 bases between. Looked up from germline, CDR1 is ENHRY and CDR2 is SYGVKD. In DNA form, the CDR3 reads TGTGCCATCCGGCCGCGGGTAGGAGGCACAGATACGCAGTATTTT. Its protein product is CAIRPRVGGTDTQYF.

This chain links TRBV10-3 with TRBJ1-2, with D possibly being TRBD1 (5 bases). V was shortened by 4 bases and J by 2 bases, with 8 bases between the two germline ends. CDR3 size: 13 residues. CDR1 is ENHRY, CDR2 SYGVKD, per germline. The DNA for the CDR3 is TGTGCCATCAGTGCAGGGATAAACTATGGCTACACCTTC. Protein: CAISAGINYGYTF.

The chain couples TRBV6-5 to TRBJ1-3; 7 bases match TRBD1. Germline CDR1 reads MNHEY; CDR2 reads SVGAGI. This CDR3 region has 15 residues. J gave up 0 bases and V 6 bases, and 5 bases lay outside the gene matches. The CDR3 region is CASSRDSFSGNTIYF. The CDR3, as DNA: TGTGCCAGCAGCCGGGACAGCTTCTCTGGAAACACCATATATTTT.

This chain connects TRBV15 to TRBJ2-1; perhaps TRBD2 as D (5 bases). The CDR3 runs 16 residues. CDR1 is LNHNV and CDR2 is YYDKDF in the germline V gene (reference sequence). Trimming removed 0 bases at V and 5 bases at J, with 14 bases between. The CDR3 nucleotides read TGTGCCACCAGCAGAGAGGTGGGGAGATTGGACAATGAGCAGTTCTTC. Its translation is CATSREVGRLDNEQFF.

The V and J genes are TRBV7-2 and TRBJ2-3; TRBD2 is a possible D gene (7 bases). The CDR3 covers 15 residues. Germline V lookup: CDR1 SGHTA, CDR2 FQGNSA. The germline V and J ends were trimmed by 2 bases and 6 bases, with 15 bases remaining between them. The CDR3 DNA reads TGTGCCAGCAGCTTAAGAATGGGGGGGCTTGATACGCAGTATTTT. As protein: CASSLRMGGLDTQYF.

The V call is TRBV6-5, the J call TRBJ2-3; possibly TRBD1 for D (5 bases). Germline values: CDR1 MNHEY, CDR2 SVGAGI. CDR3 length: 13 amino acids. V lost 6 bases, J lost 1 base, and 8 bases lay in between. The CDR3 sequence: CASSPRGTDTQYF. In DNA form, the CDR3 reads TGTGCCAGCAGCCCCAGGGGCACAGATACGCAGTATTTT.